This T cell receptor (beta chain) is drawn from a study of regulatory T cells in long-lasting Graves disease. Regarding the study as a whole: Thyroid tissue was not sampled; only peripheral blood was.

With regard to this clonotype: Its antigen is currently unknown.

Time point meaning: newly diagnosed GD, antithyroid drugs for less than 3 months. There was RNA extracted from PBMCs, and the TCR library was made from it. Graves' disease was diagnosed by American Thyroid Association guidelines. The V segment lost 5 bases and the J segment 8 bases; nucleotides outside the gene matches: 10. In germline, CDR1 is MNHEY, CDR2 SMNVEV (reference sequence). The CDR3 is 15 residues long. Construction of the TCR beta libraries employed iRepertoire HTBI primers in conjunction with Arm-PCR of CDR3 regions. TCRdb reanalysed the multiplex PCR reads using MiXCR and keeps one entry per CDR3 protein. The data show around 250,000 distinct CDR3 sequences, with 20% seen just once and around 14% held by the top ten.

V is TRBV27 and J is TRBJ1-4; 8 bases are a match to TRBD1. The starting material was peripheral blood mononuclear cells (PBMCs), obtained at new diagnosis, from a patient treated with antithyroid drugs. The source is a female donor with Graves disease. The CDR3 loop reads CASSNRGALGEKLFF. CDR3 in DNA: TGTGCCAGCAGTAACAGGGGGGCGCTAGGCGAAAAACTGTTTTTT.